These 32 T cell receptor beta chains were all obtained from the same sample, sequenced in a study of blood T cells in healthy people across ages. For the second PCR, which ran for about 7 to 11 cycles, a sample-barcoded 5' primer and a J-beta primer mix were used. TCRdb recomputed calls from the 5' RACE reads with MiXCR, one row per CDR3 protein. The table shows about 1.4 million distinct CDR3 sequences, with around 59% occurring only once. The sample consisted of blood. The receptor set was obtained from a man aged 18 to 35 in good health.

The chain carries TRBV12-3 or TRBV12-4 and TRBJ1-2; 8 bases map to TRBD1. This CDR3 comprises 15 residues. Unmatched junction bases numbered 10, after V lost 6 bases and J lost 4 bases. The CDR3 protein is CASSPWTGRTYGYTF. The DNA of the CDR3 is TGTGCCAGCAGCCCCTGGACAGGGCGAACCTATGGCTACACCTTC.

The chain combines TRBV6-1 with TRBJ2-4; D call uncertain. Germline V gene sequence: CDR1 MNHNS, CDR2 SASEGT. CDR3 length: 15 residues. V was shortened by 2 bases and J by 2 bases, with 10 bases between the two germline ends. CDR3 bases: TGTGCCAGCAGTGAAACCTTTTCAACCAAAAACATTCAGTACTTC. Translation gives CASSETFSTKNIQYF.

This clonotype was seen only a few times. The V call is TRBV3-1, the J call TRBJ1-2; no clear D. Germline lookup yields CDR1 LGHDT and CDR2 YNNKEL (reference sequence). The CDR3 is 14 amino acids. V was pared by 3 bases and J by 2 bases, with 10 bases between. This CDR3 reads CASSHVSQNYGYTF. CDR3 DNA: TGTGCCAGCAGCCACGTGTCGCAAAACTATGGCTACACCTTC.

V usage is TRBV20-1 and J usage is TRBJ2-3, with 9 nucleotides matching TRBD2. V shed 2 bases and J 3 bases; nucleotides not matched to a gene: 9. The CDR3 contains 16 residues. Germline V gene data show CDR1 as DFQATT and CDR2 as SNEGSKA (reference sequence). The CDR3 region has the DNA TGCAGTGCTAGAAGCAGAGCGGGAGGCCTAACAGATACGCAGTATTTT. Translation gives CSARSRAGGLTDTQYF.

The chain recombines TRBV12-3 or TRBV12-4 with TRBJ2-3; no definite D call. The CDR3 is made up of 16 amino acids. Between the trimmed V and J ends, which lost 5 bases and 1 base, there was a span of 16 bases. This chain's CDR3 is CASSPLVSLGTDTQYF. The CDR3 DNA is TGTGCCAGCAGTCCCCTAGTCTCGTTAGGCACAGATACGCAGTATTTT.

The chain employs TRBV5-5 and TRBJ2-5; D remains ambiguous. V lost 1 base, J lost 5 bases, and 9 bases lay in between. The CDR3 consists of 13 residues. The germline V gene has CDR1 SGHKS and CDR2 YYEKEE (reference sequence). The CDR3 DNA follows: TGTGCCAGCAGCTTGTTCGATGTGGAGACCCAGTACTTC. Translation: CASSLFDVETQYF.

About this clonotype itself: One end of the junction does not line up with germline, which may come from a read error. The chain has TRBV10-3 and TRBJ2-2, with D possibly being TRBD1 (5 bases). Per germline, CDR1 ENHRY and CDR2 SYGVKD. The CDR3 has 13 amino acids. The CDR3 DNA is TGTGCCAGCAGGGCTTCGAACACCAGGGAGCTGTTTTTT. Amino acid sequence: CASRASNTRELFF.

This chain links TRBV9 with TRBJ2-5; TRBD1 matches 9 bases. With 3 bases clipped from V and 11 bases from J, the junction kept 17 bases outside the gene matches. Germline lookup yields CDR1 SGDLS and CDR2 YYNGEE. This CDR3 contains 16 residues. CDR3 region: CASSALGTGSYNEQYF. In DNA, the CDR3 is TGTGCCAGCAGCGCACTCGGGACAGGGTCCTACAATGAGCAGTACTTC.

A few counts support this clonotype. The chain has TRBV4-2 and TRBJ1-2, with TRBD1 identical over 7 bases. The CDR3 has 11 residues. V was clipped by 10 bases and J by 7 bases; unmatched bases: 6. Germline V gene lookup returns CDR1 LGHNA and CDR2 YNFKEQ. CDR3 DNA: TGTGCCACGACAGGGTTGGGTGGCTACACCTTC. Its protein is CATTGLGGYTF.

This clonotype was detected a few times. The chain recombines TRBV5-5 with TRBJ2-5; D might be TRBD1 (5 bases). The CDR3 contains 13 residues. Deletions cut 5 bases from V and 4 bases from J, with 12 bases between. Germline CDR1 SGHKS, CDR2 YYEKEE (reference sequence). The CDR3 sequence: CASRLRTLETQYF. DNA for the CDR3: TGTGCCAGCAGGTTAAGGACACTAGAGACCCAGTACTTC.

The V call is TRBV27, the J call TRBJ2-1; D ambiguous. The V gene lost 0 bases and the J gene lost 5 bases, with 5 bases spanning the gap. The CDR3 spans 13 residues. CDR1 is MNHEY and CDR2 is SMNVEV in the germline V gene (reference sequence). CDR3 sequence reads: CASSLSRDNEQFF. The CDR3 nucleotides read TGTGCCAGCAGTTTATCGCGAGACAATGAGCAGTTCTTC.

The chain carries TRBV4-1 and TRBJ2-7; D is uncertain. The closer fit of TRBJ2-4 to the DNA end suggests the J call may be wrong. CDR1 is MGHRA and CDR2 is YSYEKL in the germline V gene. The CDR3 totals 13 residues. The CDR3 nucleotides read TGCGCCAGCAGCCCGGGCCCTGGGAACATTCAGTACTTC. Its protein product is CASSPGPGNIQYF.

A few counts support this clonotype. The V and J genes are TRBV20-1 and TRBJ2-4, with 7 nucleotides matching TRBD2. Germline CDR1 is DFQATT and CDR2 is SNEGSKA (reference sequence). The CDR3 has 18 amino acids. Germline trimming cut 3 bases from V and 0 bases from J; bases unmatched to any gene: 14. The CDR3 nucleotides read TGCAGTGCTAGGAAGGCTAGCGGCAGTAATATAGCCAAAAACATTCAGTACTTC. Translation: CSARKASGSNIAKNIQYF.

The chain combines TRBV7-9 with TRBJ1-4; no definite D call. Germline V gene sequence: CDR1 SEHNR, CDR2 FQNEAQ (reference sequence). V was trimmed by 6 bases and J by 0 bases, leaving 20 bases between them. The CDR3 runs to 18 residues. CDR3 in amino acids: CASRPPLRAGATNEKLFF. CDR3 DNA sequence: TGTGCCAGCAGACCCCCTCTCCGGGCGGGTGCAACTAATGAAAAACTGTTTTTT. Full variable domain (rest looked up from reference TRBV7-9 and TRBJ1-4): DTGVSQNPRHKITKRGQNVTFRCDPISEHNRLYWYRQTLGQGPEFLTYFQNEAQLEKSRLLSDRFSAERPKGSFSTLEIQRTEQGDSAMYLCASRPPLRAGATNEKLFFGSGTQLSVL.

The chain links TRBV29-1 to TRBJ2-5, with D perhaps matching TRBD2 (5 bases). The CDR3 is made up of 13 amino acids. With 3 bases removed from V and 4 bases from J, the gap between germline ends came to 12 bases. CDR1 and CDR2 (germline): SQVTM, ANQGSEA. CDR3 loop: CSVEGSRGETQYF. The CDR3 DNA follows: TGCAGCGTTGAGGGCAGTCGGGGAGAGACCCAGTACTTC.

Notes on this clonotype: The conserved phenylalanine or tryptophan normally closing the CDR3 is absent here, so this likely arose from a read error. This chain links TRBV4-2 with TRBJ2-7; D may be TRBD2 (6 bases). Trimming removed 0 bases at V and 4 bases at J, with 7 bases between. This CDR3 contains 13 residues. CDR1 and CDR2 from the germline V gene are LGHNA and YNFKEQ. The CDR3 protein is CASSQDAGYEQYL. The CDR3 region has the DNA TGTGCCAGCAGCCAAGATGCGGGGTACGAGCAGTACTTA.

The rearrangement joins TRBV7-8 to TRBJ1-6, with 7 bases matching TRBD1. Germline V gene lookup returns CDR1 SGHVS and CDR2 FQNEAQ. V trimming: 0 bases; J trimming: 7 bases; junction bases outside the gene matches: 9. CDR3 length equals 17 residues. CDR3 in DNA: TGTGCCAGCAGCTTAGCCCCCGGCAGGGGGACCAATTCACCCCTCCACTTT. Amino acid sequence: CASSLAPGRGTNSPLHF.

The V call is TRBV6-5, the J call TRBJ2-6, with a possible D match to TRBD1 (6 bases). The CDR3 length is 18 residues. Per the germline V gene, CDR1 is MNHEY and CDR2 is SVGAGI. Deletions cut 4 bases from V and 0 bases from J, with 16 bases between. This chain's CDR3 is CASSSRDTGYSGANVLTF. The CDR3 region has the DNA TGTGCCAGCAGTTCACGGGACACTGGATACTCTGGGGCCAACGTCCTGACTTTC.

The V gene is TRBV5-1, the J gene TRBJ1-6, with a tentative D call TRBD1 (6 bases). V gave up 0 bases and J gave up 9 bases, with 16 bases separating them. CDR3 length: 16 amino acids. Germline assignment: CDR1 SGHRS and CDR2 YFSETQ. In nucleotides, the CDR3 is TGCGCCAGCAGCTTGGCCGGGAGACAGGAAAGTTCACCCCTCCACTTT. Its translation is CASSLAGRQESSPLHF.

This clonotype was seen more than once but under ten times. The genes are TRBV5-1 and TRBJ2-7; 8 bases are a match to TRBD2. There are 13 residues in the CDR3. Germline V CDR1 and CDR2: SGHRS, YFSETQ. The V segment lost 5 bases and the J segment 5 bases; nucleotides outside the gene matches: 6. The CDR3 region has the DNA TGCGCCAGCAGACCCACTAGCGGCCACGAGCAGTACTTC. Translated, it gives CASRPTSGHEQYF. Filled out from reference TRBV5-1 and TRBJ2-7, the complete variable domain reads KAGVTQTPRYLIKTRGQQVTLSCSPISGHRSVSWYQQTPGQGLQFLFEYFSETQRNKGNFPGRFSGRQFSNSRSEMNVSTLELGDSALYLCASRPTSGHEQYFGPGTRLTVT.

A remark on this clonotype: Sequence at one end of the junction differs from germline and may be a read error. CDR3 in DNA: TGCAGTGCTAGAGACCTGAAGACAGGCCGCTCCGACGAGCAGTACTTC. This translates into CSARDLKTGRSDEQYF. This chain joins TRBV20-1 and TRBJ2-7, with a tentative D call TRBD1 (6 bases). This CDR3 spans 16 amino acids. In germline, CDR1 is DFQATT, CDR2 SNEGSKA (reference sequence).

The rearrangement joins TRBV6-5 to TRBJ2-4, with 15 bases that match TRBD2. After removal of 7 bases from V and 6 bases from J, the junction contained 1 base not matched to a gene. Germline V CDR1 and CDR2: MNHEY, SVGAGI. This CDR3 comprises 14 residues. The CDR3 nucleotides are TGTGCCAGCAAGGGACTAGCGGGAGGAAACATTCAGTACTTC. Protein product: CASKGLAGGNIQYF.

The CDR3 here is CASQRGVGEKLFF. The CDR3 nucleotides are TGTGCCAGCCAGCGGGGGGTGGGAGAAAAACTGTTTTTT. The V gene is TRBV7-6, the J gene TRBJ1-4; possible D gene TRBD1, 5 bases. The V gene's germline CDR1 is SGHVS and CDR2 FNYEAQ. The length of the CDR3 is 13 residues. V was shortened by 8 bases and J by 8 bases, with 15 bases between the two germline ends.

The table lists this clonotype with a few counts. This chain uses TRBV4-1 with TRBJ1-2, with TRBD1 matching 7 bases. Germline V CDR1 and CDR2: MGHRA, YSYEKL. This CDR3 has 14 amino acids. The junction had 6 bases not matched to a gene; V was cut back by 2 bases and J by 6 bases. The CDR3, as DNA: TGCGCCAGCAGCCAAAGGGGGCTAGGCGATGGCTACACCTTC. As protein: CASSQRGLGDGYTF.

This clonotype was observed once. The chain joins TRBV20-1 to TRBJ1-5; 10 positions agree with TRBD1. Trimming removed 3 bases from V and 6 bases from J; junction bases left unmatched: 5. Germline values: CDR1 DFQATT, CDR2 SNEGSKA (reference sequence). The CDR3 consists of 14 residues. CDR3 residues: CSASRGQGSQPQHF. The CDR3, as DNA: TGCAGTGCTAGCCGGGGACAGGGGTCTCAGCCCCAGCATTTT.

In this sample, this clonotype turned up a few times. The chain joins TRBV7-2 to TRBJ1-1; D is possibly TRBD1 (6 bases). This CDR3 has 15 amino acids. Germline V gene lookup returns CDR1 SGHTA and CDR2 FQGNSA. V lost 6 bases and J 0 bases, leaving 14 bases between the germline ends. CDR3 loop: CASSLRQGMNTEAFF. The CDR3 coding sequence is TGTGCCAGCAGTTTAAGGCAGGGGATGAACACTGAAGCTTTCTTT.

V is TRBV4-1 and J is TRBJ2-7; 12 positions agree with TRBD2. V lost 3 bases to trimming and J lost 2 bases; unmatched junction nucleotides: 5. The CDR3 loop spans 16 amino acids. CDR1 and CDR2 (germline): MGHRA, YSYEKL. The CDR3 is CASSHPSGRAPYEQYF. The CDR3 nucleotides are TGCGCCAGCAGCCACCCTAGCGGGAGGGCCCCCTACGAGCAGTACTTC.

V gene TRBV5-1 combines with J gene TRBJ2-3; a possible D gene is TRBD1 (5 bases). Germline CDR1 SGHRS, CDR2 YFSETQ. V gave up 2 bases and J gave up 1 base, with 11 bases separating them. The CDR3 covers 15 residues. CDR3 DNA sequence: TGCGCCAGCAGCTTAGTCAGGGCCGGCACAGATACGCAGTATTTT. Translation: CASSLVRAGTDTQYF.

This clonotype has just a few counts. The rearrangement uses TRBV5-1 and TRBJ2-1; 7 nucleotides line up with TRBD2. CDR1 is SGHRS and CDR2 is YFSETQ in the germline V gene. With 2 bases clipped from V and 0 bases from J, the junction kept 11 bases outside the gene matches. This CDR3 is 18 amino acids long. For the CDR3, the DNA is TGCGCCAGCAGCTTTAGCCCCGGGAGGCGGAGCTCCTACAATGAGCAGTTCTTC. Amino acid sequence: CASSFSPGRRSSYNEQFF.

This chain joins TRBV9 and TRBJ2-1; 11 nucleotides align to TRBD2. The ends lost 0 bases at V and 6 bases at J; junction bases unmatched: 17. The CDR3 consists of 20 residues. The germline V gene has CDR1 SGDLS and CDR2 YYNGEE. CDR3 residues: CASSVALGSSGGSLINEQFF. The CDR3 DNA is TGTGCCAGCAGCGTAGCGTTAGGTTCTAGCGGGGGGTCCCTCATCAATGAGCAGTTCTTC.

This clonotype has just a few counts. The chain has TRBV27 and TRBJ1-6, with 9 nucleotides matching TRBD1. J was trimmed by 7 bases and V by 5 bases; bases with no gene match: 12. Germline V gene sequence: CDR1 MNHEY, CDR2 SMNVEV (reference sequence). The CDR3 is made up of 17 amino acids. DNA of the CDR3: TGTGCCAGCAGTAAACACCGGGACAGGGTTTACAATTCACCCCTCCACTTT. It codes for CASSKHRDRVYNSPLHF.

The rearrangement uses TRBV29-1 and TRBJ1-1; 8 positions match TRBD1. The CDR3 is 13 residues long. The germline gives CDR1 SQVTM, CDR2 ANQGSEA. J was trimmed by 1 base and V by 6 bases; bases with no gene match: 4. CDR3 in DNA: TGCAGCGTCAACAGGGGGACGAACACTGAAGCTTTCTTT. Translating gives CSVNRGTNTEAFF.